The subject of this entry is one T cell receptor (beta chain). Its antigen remains unidentified. V was shortened by 8 bases and J by 5 bases, with 16 bases between the two germline ends. CDR3 length: 14 amino acids. Germline CDR1 MDHEN, CDR2 SYDVKM. This sample stems from a study of shared clonotypes between healthy human individuals. Terminally differentiated effector memory CD45RA+ cells were excluded by CCR7 positive selection of CD45RO-negative cells. The donors, healthy adults who were HIV-negative, had experienced no recent acute infections or vaccinations. Only Caucasian adults living in Nashville, Tennessee made up the donor group. Study observations and caveats: Tissue TCR repertoires likely differ from these blood-only repertoires.

The sorted-subset replicate PCRs were given about 200 ng DNA, which is roughly 30,000 T cell genomes. Only in-frame clones appear in the TCRdb table, and some are missing; sequencing was by immunoSEQ multiplex PCR. Among about 2 million clones listed, about 95% were seen once. Sequencing input: naive CD8+ T cells sorted from blood. The receptor comes from a man aged 18-30 years in good health. The chain couples TRBV28 to TRBJ2-1; D possibly corresponds to TRBD1 (5 bases). The CDR3 DNA reads as TGTGCCAGCGGTACCGACGGCAGGGACAATGAGCAGTTCTTC. Its translation: CASGTDGRDNEQFF.